These 26 T cell receptor beta chains originate from one sample sequenced in a study of T cell responses to AZD1222 COVID-19 vaccine. Libraries were prepared by immunoSEQ multiplex PCR; TCRdb keeps only in-frame clonotypes and omits some of them. The sample shows some 100,000 clones, about 86% of them seen only once. This sample comprised peripheral blood, obtained 28 days after the second AZD1222 dose. Receptors originate from an adult who received the AZD1222 COVID-19 vaccine.

The chain uses TRBV19 and TRBJ2-7, with a possible D match to TRBD1 (6 bases). Germline V gene sequence: CDR1 LNHDA, CDR2 SQIVND (reference sequence). The CDR3 has 15 residues. Between the trimmed V and J ends, which lost 8 bases and 2 bases, there was a span of 19 bases. The CDR3 DNA is TGTGCCAGTCGAGGGGACACGGCAAAGCCCTACGAGCAGTACTTC. The encoded protein is CASRGDTAKPYEQYF. Filled out from reference TRBV19 and TRBJ2-7, the complete variable domain reads DGGITQSPKYLFRKEGQNVTLSCEQNLNHDAMYWYRQDPGQGLRLIYYSQIVNDFQKGDIAEGYSVSREKKESFPLTVTSAQKNPTAFYLCASRGDTAKPYEQYFGPGTRLTVT.

This chain links TRBV11-3 with TRBJ1-3; no definite D call. Germline V gives CDR1 SGHNT, CDR2 YENEEA. Between the trimmed V and J ends, which lost 5 bases and 4 bases, there was a span of 15 bases. The CDR3 consists of 15 residues. DNA of the CDR3: TGTGCCAGCAGCGAAGGGCACGGTCTGGGAAACACCATATATTTT. Its translation is CASSEGHGLGNTIYF.

The rearrangement uses TRBV7-2 and TRBJ1-5; maybe TRBD1 (6 bases). In germline, CDR1 is SGHTA, CDR2 FQGNSA. V gave up 6 bases and J gave up 7 bases, with 13 bases separating them. The CDR3 length is 13 residues. The CDR3 sequence: CASSFEGGQPQHF. CDR3 DNA sequence: TGTGCCAGCAGTTTCGAAGGGGGGCAGCCCCAGCATTTT. Supplemented by reference TRBV7-2 and TRBJ1-5, the full variable domain reads GAGVSQSPSNKVTEKGKDVELRCDPISGHTALYWYRQSLGQGLEFLIYFQGNSAPDKSGLPSDRFSAERTGGSVSTLTIQRTQQEDSAVYLCASSFEGGQPQHFGDGTRLSIL.

In this sample, this clone turned up a few times. J is TRBJ2-5 and V is TRBV7-2; D call uncertain. Trimming shortened V by 6 bases and J by 5 bases, and 10 bases separated the two germline ends. The CDR3 runs to 12 residues. Germline V gene sequence: CDR1 SGHTA, CDR2 FQGNSA. CDR3 nucleotide sequence: TGTGCCAGCAGTCAATCTAGGGAGACCCAGTACTTC. Its protein product is CASSQSRETQYF.

The V gene is TRBV18, the J gene TRBJ2-1; D uncertain. This CDR3 region has 13 residues. Trimming removed 3 bases from V and 7 bases from J, with 10 bases in between. Germline-derived CDR1 and CDR2 are KGHSH and LQKENI. Here the CDR3 reads CASSPGQRNEQFF. The CDR3 bases are TGTGCCAGCTCACCGGGCCAGAGGAATGAGCAGTTCTTC.

This chain uses TRBV18 with TRBJ2-4; 10 positions match TRBD2. Trimming removed 3 bases from V and 9 bases from J; junction bases left unmatched: 5. Germline assignment: CDR1 KGHSH and CDR2 LQKENI. The CDR3 runs to 14 residues. CDR3 region: CASSPIAGGAIQYF. The DNA of the CDR3 is TGTGCCAGCTCACCTATAGCGGGAGGCGCCATTCAGTACTTC.

The chain combines TRBV7-2 with TRBJ2-1, with a tentative D call TRBD2 (6 bases). The ends were cut back, 5 bases at V and 4 bases at J, with 21 bases in the middle. Germline CDR1 and CDR2: SGHTA and FQGNSA. CDR3 size: 17 residues. CDR3 in amino acids: CASSPIPRTNLYNEQFF. The CDR3 DNA follows: TGTGCCAGCAGCCCAATCCCCCGGACTAACCTTTACAATGAGCAGTTCTTC.

The chain couples TRBV10-3 to TRBJ2-3, with a weak D call TRBD2 (6 bases). Germline assignment: CDR1 ENHRY and CDR2 SYGVKD. This CDR3 region has 17 residues. V was clipped by 0 bases and J by 1 base, with 14 bases between them. The CDR3 here is CAISESAGGAGTDTQYF. In DNA form, the CDR3 reads TGTGCCATCAGTGAGTCGGCCGGCGGGGCTGGCACAGATACGCAGTATTTT.

The rearrangement joins TRBV24-1 to TRBJ2-1; D tentatively fits TRBD1 or TRBD2 (5 bases each). Germline assignment: CDR1 KGHDR and CDR2 SFDVKD. The CDR3 totals 17 residues. V lost 5 bases, J lost 0 bases, and 16 bases lay in between. The CDR3 is CATSAPGRLSSYNEQFF. CDR3 coding DNA: TGTGCCACCAGTGCCCCGGGACGCCTTAGCTCCTACAATGAGCAGTTCTTC.

The genes are TRBV13 and TRBJ1-1; D uncertain. Trimming removed 3 bases from V and 1 base from J, with 9 bases in between. Germline V gives CDR1 PRHDT, CDR2 FYEKMQ (reference sequence). This CDR3 is built from 14 residues. CDR3 in amino acids: CASSLGYTNTEAFF. CDR3 nucleotides: TGTGCCAGCAGCTTGGGGTATACGAACACTGAAGCTTTCTTT.

V and J are TRBV2 and TRBJ2-7; D uncertain. The CDR3 runs to 11 residues. The germline V and J ends were trimmed by 6 bases and 6 bases, with 9 bases remaining between them. The V gene's germline CDR1 is SNHLY and CDR2 FYNNEI. CDR3 coding DNA: TGTGCCAGCAGGATTAGTCGCGAGCAGTACTTC. The encoded protein is CASRISREQYF.

CDR3: CASSDRYHQPQHF. The CDR3 DNA is TGTGCCAGTAGCGACAGGTATCATCAGCCCCAGCATTTT. V and J are TRBV19 and TRBJ1-5, with a possible D match to TRBD1 (6 bases). Germline V lookup: CDR1 LNHDA, CDR2 SQIVND (reference sequence). Trimming took 6 bases from V and 5 from J, leaving 11 bases between them. The CDR3 has 13 residues.

V gene TRBV5-1 combines with J gene TRBJ2-7; D is possibly TRBD2 (6 bases). V was clipped by 4 bases and J by 3 bases, with 35 bases between them. Per the germline V gene, CDR1 is SGHRS and CDR2 is YFSETQ. The CDR3 length is 21 residues. The CDR3 loop is CASSPSFLGRRGRITYYEQYF. The CDR3 DNA follows: TGCGCCAGCAGCCCCTCATTTTTGGGGAGGAGAGGGCGAATAACCTACTACGAGCAGTACTTC.

The chain carries TRBV18 and TRBJ2-7; 14 positions match TRBD2. V shed 2 bases, J shed 8 bases, and the junction held 5 bases outside the gene matches. This CDR3 is built from 15 residues. The germline gives CDR1 KGHSH, CDR2 LQKENI. DNA of the CDR3: TGTGCCAGCTCACCAGGGACTAGCGGGAGTGAAAAGCAGTACTTC. This translates into CASSPGTSGSEKQYF. Looking up the rest from reference TRBV18 and TRBJ2-7 gives the full variable domain: NAGVMQNPRHLVRRRGQEARLRCSPMKGHSHVYWYRQLPEEGLKFMVYLQKENIIDESGMPKERFSAEFPKEGPSILRIQQVVRGDSAAYFCASSPGTSGSEKQYFGPGTRLTVT.

The chain is built from TRBV11-3 and TRBJ1-1; 7 bases line up with TRBD1. The CDR3 spans 15 residues. Germline CDR1 is SGHNT and CDR2 is YENEEA. The trim removed 6 bases at V and 1 base at J, leaving 8 bases unmatched. CDR3 bases: TGTGCCAGCAGGCCAACAGGGGCGAGGAACACTGAAGCTTTCTTT. Translating it yields CASRPTGARNTEAFF.

In this sample, this clone turned up once. The V and J genes are TRBV2 and TRBJ2-7; the D is unclear. The CDR3 spans 14 residues. With 3 bases removed from V and 2 bases from J, the gap between germline ends came to 11 bases. The germline CDR1 and CDR2 sequences are SNHLY and FYNNEI. The DNA of the CDR3 is TGTGCCAGCAGTGACAGTTTGACCCCCTACGAGCAGTACTTC. Translation: CASSDSLTPYEQYF.

The CDR3 is CASSLRPKETQYF. The CDR3 coding sequence is TGTGCCAGCAGCTTAAGGCCGAAAGAGACCCAGTACTTC. J is TRBJ2-5 and V is TRBV7-3, with D unresolved. The CDR3 consists of 13 residues. Trimming pared 1 base from V and 3 bases from J, leaving 6 bases between. Per the germline V gene, CDR1 is SGHTA and CDR2 is FQGTGA.

V usage is TRBV12-3 or TRBV12-4 and J usage is TRBJ2-7; D is undetermined. The CDR3 loop spans 11 amino acids. V was pared by 0 bases and J by 5 bases, with 2 bases between. As DNA, the CDR3 is TGTGCCAGCAGTTTAGCCCACGAGCAGTACTTC. Amino acid sequence: CASSLAHEQYF.

In this sample, this clone turned up once. CDR3 coding DNA: TGTGCCAGCAGCTTAGGGACTAGCGGAAAAAATGAGCAGTTCTTC. Translation: CASSLGTSGKNEQFF. This chain uses TRBV13 with TRBJ2-1; 9 nucleotides align to TRBD2. This CDR3 has 15 amino acids. CDR1 PRHDT and CDR2 FYEKMQ come from the germline V gene (reference sequence). The junction had 4 bases not matched to a gene; V was cut back by 0 bases and J by 7 bases.

V usage is TRBV5-1 and J usage is TRBJ1-5, with D possibly being TRBD1 (5 bases). V was cut by 0 bases and J by 3 bases, with 16 bases left in between. This CDR3 is built from 17 residues. From germline, CDR1 is SGHRS and CDR2 YFSETQ. CDR3 sequence: CASSLEELGGNNQPQHF. The CDR3 region has the DNA TGCGCCAGCAGCTTGGAGGAGTTGGGGGGGAACAATCAGCCCCAGCATTTT. Variable domain in full (rest from reference TRBV5-1 and TRBJ1-5): KAGVTQTPRYLIKTRGQQVTLSCSPISGHRSVSWYQQTPGQGLQFLFEYFSETQRNKGNFPGRFSGRQFSNSRSEMNVSTLELGDSALYLCASSLEELGGNNQPQHFGDGTRLSIL.

The chain combines TRBV28 with TRBJ1-1, with D maybe TRBD1 (5 bases). The CDR3 contains 16 residues. V was cut by 5 bases and J by 1 base, with 17 bases left in between. CDR1 is MDHEN and CDR2 is SYDVKM in the germline V gene. The CDR3 is CASSPLKWGSNTEAFF. As DNA, the CDR3 is TGTGCCAGCAGTCCACTCAAGTGGGGGTCGAACACTGAAGCTTTCTTT.

Concerning this clone: The identical CDR3 is also encoded by other nucleotide sequences in the sample. This chain joins TRBV15 and TRBJ1-5; the D is unclear. The V end was cut by 0 bases, the J end by 0 bases, with 12 bases between. This CDR3 has 17 residues. Germline CDR1 and CDR2: LNHNV and YYDKDF (reference sequence). CDR3 nucleotide sequence: TGTGCCACCAGCAGAGAGTCGGCCGGCCATAGCAATCAGCCCCAGCATTTT. It encodes CATSRESAGHSNQPQHF.

This clone was seen only once. V is TRBV13 and J is TRBJ1-2; D unclear. The germline V and J ends were trimmed by 5 bases and 4 bases, with 14 bases remaining between them. The CDR3 consists of 14 residues. Germline V lookup: CDR1 PRHDT, CDR2 FYEKMQ (reference sequence). For the CDR3, the DNA is TGTGCCAGCAGCCTGACGGGCTACAGCTATGGCTACACCTTC. This gives the protein CASSLTGYSYGYTF.

The chain joins TRBV5-5 to TRBJ2-3, with TRBD1 identical over 7 bases. J gave up 5 bases and V 2 bases, and 8 bases lay outside the gene matches. Germline V lookup: CDR1 SGHKS, CDR2 YYEKEE (reference sequence). This CDR3 region has 15 residues. The CDR3 here is CASSLLRGQVDTQYF. As DNA, the CDR3 is TGTGCCAGCAGCTTACTAAGGGGGCAGGTAGATACGCAGTATTTT.

This rearrangement joins TRBV3-1 (or the pseudogene TRBV3-2) to TRBJ2-3; 14 nucleotides match TRBD2. The CDR3 has 18 residues. The V gene end was trimmed by 3 bases and the J gene end by 3 bases; junction bases not matched to a gene: 8. CDR1 is LGHDT and CDR2 is YNNKEL in the germline V gene (reference sequence). CDR3: CASSQRLAGGLRTDTQYF. The DNA for the CDR3 is TGTGCCAGCAGCCAGCGACTAGCGGGGGGGCTAAGAACAGATACGCAGTATTTT.

The genes are TRBV19 and TRBJ2-1, with 8 bases aligning to TRBD1. CDR1 LNHDA and CDR2 SQIVND come from the germline V gene (reference sequence). The CDR3 runs 12 residues. The V and J ends lost 8 bases and 5 bases, in that order; junction bases with no gene match: 2. The CDR3, as DNA: TGTGCCAGTCGGGACAGGAACAATGAGCAGTTCTTC. Protein product: CASRDRNNEQFF.